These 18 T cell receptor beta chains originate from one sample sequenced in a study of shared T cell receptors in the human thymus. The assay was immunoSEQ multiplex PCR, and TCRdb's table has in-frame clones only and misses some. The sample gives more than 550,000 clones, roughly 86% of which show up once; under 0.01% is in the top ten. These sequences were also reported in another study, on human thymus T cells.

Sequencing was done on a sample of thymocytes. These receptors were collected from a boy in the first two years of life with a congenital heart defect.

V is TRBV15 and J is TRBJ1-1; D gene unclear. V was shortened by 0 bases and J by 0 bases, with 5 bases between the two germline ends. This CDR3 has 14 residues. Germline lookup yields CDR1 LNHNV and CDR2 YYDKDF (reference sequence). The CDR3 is CATSRDPVNTEAFF. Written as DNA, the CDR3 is TGTGCCACCAGCAGAGATCCGGTGAACACTGAAGCTTTCTTT.

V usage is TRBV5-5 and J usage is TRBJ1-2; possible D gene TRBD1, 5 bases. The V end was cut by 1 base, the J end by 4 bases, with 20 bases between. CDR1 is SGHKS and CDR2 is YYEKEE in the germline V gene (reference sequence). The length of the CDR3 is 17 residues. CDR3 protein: CASSLRVVKGLPYGYTF. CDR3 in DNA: TGTGCCAGCAGCTTGAGGGTTGTGAAGGGGTTACCCTATGGCTACACCTTC.

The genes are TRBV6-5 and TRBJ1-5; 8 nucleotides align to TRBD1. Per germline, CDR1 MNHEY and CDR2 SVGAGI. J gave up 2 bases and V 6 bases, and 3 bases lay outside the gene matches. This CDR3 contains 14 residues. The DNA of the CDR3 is TGTGCCAGCAGGCAGGGACAGGGCAATCAGCCCCAGCATTTT. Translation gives CASRQGQGNQPQHF.

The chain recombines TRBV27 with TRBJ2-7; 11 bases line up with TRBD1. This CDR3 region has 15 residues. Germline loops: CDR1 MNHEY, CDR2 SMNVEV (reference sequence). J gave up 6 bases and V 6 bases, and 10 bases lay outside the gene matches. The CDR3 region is CASRQGGQGASEQYF. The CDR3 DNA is TGTGCCAGCAGACAGGGTGGACAGGGGGCAAGCGAGCAGTACTTC.

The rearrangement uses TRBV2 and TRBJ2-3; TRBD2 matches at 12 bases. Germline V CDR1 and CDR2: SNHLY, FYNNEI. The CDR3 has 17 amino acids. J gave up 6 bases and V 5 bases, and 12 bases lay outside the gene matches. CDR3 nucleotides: TGTGCCAGCAGTATTAGACCTAGCGGGGGGGCATCGGATACGCAGTATTTT. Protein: CASSIRPSGGASDTQYF. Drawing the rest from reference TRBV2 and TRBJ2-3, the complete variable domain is EPEVTQTPSHQVTQMGQEVILRCVPISNHLYFYWYRQILGQKVEFLVSFYNNEISEKSEIFDDQFSVERPDGSNFTLKIRSTKLEDSAMYFCASSIRPSGGASDTQYFGPGTRLTVL.

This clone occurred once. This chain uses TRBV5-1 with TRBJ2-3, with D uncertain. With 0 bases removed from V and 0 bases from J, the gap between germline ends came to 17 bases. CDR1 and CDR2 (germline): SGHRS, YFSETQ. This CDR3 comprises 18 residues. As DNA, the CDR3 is TGCGCCAGCAGCTTGGAGTCCACTCTTTTCCCTAGCACAGATACGCAGTATTTT. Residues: CASSLESTLFPSTDTQYF.

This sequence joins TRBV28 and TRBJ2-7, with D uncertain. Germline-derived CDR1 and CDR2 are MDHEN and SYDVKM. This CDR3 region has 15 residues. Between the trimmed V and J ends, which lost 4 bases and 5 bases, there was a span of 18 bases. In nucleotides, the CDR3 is TGTGCCAGCAGTTATACTAACCCCGTCTACCACGAGCAGTACTTC. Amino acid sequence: CASSYTNPVYHEQYF.

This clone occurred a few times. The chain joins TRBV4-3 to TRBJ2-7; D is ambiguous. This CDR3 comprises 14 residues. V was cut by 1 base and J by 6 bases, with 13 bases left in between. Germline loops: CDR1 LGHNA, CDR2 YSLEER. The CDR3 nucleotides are TGCGCCAGCAGCCAAGCCTTCCGAGGCTTCGAGCAGTACTTC. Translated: CASSQAFRGFEQYF.

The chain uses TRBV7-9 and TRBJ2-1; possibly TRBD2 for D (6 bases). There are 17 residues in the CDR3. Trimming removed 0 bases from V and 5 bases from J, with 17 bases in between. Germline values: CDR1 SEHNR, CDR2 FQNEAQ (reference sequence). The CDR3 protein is CASSLAVAGPAHNEQFF. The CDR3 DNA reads TGTGCCAGCAGCTTAGCAGTGGCGGGACCAGCCCACAATGAGCAGTTCTTC.

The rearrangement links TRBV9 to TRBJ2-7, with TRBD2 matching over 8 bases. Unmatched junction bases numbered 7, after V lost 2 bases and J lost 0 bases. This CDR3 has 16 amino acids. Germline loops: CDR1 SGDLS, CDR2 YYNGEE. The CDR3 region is CASSVTTSDISYEQYF. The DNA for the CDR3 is TGTGCCAGCAGCGTGACGACTAGCGATATCTCCTACGAGCAGTACTTC. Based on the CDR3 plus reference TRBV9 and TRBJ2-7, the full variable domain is DSGVTQTPKHLITATGQRVTLRCSPRSGDLSVYWYQQSLDQGLQFLIQYYNGEERAKGNILERFSAQQFPDLHSELNLSSLELGDSALYFCASSVTTSDISYEQYFGPGTRLTVT.

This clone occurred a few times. This CDR3 reads CASSLDIQTGTIAEQFF. CDR3 bases: TGTGCCAGCAGCTTAGATATACAAACCGGGACTATCGCTGAGCAGTTCTTC. The chain employs TRBV7-8 and TRBJ2-1; TRBD2 agrees at 7 bases. The CDR3 runs to 17 residues. The V gene's germline CDR1 is SGHVS and CDR2 FQNEAQ. Unmatched junction bases numbered 15, after V lost 1 base and J lost 9 bases.

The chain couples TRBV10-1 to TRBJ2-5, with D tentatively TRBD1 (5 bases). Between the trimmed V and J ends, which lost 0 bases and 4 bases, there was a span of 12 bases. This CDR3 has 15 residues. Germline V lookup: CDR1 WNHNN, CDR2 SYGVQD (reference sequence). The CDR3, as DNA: TGCGCCAGCAGTGAGTCCCAGGGTTTTATAGAGACCCAGTACTTC. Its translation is CASSESQGFIETQYF.

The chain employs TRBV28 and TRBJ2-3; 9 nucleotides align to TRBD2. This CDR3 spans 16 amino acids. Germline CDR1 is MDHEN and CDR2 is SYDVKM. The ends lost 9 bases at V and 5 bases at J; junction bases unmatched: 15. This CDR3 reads CASNLPAGGLRDTQYF. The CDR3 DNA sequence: TGTGCCAGTAACCTACCGGCGGGAGGGCTGAGAGATACGCAGTATTTT.

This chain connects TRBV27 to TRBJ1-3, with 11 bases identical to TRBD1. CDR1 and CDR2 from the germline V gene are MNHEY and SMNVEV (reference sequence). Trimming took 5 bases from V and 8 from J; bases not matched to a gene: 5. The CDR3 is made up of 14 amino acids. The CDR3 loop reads CASSKGQGVDTIYF. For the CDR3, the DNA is TGTGCCAGCAGTAAGGGACAGGGGGTAGACACCATATATTTT.

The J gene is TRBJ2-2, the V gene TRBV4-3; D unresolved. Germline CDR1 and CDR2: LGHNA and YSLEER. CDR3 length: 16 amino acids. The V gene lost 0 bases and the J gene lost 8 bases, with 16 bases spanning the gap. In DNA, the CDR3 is TGCGCCAGCAGCCAAGATAGATACGGTCGGGTGGGGGAGCTGTTTTTT. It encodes CASSQDRYGRVGELFF.

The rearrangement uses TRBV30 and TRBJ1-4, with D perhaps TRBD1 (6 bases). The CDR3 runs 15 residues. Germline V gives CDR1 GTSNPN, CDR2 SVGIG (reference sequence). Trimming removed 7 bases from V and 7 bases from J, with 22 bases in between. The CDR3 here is CALGVPTGWGEKLFF. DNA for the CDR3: TGTGCCTTGGGGGTCCCTACAGGGTGGGGTGAAAAACTGTTTTTT.

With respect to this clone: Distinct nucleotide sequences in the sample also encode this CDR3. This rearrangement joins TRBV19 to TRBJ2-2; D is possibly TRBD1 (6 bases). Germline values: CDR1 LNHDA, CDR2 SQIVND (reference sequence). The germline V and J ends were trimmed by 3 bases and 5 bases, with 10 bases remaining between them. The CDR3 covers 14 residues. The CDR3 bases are TGTGCCAGTAGTATCCCCACAGGGACCGGGGAGCTGTTTTTT. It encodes CASSIPTGTGELFF. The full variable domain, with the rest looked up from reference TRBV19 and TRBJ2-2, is DGGITQSPKYLFRKEGQNVTLSCEQNLNHDAMYWYRQDPGQGLRLIYYSQIVNDFQKGDIAEGYSVSREKKESFPLTVTSAQKNPTAFYLCASSIPTGTGELFFGEGSRLTVL.

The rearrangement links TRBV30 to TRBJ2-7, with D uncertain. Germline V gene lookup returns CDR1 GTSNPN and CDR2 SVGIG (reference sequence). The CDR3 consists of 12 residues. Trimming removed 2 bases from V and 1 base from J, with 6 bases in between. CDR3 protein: CAWSFLSYEQYF. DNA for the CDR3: TGTGCCTGGAGTTTTCTTTCCTACGAGCAGTACTTC.